Listed here are 8 T cell receptor beta chains from one sample, sequenced in a study of T cells in Graves' hyperthyroidism and ophthalmopathy. Regions amplified from RNA transcripts were the TCR beta CDR3 regions. First-round RT-PCR targeting the TCR CDR3 was performed with the HTBI primer set. MiXCR was run by TCRdb on the multiplex PCR reads, yielding one entry per CDR3 protein. The table has 650,000 to 800,000 distinct CDR3 sequences, approximately 42% seen once. The sequencing sample was made of peripheral blood or thyroid tissue (not recorded which). Receptors originate from an adult man with Graves' disease, either hyperthyroidism or ophthalmopathy (not recorded which).

This clonotype was detected a few times. The gene calls are TRBV20-1 and TRBJ2-5; TRBD2 is a possible D gene (6 bases). CDR1 is DFQATT and CDR2 is SNEGSKA in the germline V gene (reference sequence). The V end was cut by 0 bases, the J end by 3 bases, with 11 bases between. The CDR3 is made up of 14 amino acids. The CDR3 DNA reads as TGCAGTGCTAGAGAAGGGACTGGTAAAGAGACCCAGTACTTC. This gives the protein CSAREGTGKETQYF.

This clonotype was observed a handful of times. The V and J genes are TRBV4-1 and TRBJ1-5; D not resolved. V lost 1 base, J lost 7 bases, and 11 bases lay in between. This CDR3 is built from 14 residues. The V gene's germline CDR1 is MGHRA and CDR2 YSYEKL. CDR3 sequence reads: CASSQGRMAQPQHF. CDR3 sequence (DNA): TGCGCCAGCAGCCAAGGACGGATGGCACAGCCCCAGCATTTT.

At least ten counts were recorded for this clonotype. The chain employs TRBV7-9 and TRBJ2-2; 7 bases agree with TRBD2. V shed 3 bases and J 6 bases; nucleotides not matched to a gene: 10. Germline V CDR1 and CDR2: SEHNR, FQNEAQ (reference sequence). The CDR3 has 16 amino acids. The CDR3 DNA is TGTGCCAGCAGCTTCTATACTAGCGTGGGACCCGGGGAGCTGTTTTTT. Protein product: CASSFYTSVGPGELFF. The variable domain in full, with the rest retrieved from reference TRBV7-9 and TRBJ2-2, is DTGVSQNPRHKITKRGQNVTFRCDPISEHNRLYWYRQTLGQGPEFLTYFQNEAQLEKSRLLSDRFSAERPKGSFSTLEIQRTEQGDSAMYLCASSFYTSVGPGELFFGEGSRLTVL.

In the case of this clonotype: A read error may account for a junction end that differs from germline. The chain is built from TRBV10-3 and TRBJ2-7, with 9 bases lining up with TRBD1. This CDR3 spans 15 amino acids. Germline V lookup: CDR1 ENHRY, CDR2 SYGVKD. The CDR3: CASSKTGGYSYEQYF. In nucleotides, the CDR3 is TGTGCCAGCAGTAAGACAGGGGGTTACTCCTACGAGCAGTACTTC.

This clonotype was detected only once. The rearrangement links TRBV3-1 to TRBJ1-4, with D tentatively TRBD1 (6 bases). Germline loops: CDR1 LGHDT, CDR2 YNNKEL (reference sequence). V lost 2 bases to trimming and J lost 8 bases, with 15 bases between them. The CDR3 contains 15 residues. CDR3 in amino acids: CASSQSWGPREKLFF. CDR3 nucleotide sequence: TGTGCCAGCAGCCAAAGTTGGGGGCCAAGGGAAAAACTGTTTTTT. The full variable domain, in which reference TRBV3-1 and TRBJ1-4 provide the parts outside the CDR3, is DTAVSQTPKYLVTQMGNDKSIKCEQNLGHDTMYWYKQDSKKFLKIMFSYNNKELIINETVPNRFSPKSPDKAHLNLHINSLELGDSAVYFCASSQSWGPREKLFFGSGTQLSVL.

Only a few counts were recorded for this clonotype. This chain uses TRBV9 with TRBJ1-2; 10 nucleotides line up with TRBD1. The V segment lost 5 bases and the J segment 4 bases; nucleotides outside the gene matches: 8. This CDR3 has 15 residues. CDR1 is SGDLS and CDR2 is YYNGEE in the germline V gene. CDR3 sequence: CASSYSTGGSYGYTF. The CDR3 bases are TGTGCCAGCAGTTACTCGACAGGGGGCAGCTATGGCTACACCTTC.

This clonotype was seen at least ten times. The CDR3 loop is CSVARDNSPLHF. The CDR3 DNA reads TGCAGCGTTGCCAGGGATAATTCACCCCTCCACTTT. J is TRBJ1-6 and V is TRBV29-1, with D perhaps matching TRBD1 (5 bases). Germline-derived CDR1 and CDR2 are SQVTM and ANQGSEA. Trimming stripped 4 bases from V and 5 bases from J, with 6 bases between. The CDR3 is 12 amino acids.

V is TRBV7-8 and J is TRBJ2-7; 7 bases are a match to TRBD1. Germline V CDR1 and CDR2: SGHVS, FQNEAQ. V lost 6 bases and J lost 7; bases outside the gene matches: 9. The length of the CDR3 is 13 residues. The CDR3 is CASRTGALYEQYF. The CDR3 coding sequence is TGTGCCAGCAGAACAGGGGCCCTCTATGAGCAGTACTTC.